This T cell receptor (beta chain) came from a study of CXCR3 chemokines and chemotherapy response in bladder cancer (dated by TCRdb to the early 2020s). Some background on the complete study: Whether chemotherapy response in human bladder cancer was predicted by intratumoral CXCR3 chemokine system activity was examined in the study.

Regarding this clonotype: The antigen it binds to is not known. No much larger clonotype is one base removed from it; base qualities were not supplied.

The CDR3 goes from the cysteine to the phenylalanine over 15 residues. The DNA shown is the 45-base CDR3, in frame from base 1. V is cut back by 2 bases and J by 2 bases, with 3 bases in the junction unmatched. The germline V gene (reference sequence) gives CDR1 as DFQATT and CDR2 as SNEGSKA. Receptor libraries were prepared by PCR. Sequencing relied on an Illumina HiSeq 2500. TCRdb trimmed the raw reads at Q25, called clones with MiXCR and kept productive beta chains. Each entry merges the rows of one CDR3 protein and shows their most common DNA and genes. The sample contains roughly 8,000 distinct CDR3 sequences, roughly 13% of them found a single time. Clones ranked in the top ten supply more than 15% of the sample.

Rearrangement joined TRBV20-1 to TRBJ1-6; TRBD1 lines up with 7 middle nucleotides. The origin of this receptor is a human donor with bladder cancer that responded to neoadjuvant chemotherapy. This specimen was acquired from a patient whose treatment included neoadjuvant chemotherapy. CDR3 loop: CSARPQGTYNSPLHF. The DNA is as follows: TGCAGTGCTAGACCACAGGGGACCTATAATTCACCCCTCCACTTT.